This T cell receptor beta chain is from a study of T-cell reconstitution after alpha-beta-depleted transplantation in children. Whole-study results and caveats: Several hundred expanded graft clones reportedly were the source of alpha-beta T cells about two months after transplant. Recipient T cells and thymic progenitors that survived gave rise to the high TCRbeta diversity observed at day 60 in some patients. At the one-year point after transplant, T-cell counts and TCRbeta diversity were found to come mostly from T cells that had been newly produced.

This clonotype was detected only a few times. The target antigen is unknown. The CDR3 consists of 14 residues. V lost 5 bases and J lost 3, with 13 bases in between. TCRbeta library preparation incorporated unique molecular identifiers. TCRdb used MiXCR to reprocess the PCR reads, holding one entry per CDR3 protein. The table lists about 600,000 distinct CDR3 sequences, about an eighth of them singletons. The source is a male patient younger than 18 who had a stem cell transplant for acute myeloid leukemia, so the T cells may come from the graft donor. The chain uses TRBV12-3 or TRBV12-4 and TRBJ1-1; D unclear. The sequencing here drew on PBMCs, mostly from graft donor cells, taken 360 days after TCRalphabeta/CD19-depleted stem cell transplant. CDR3 residues: CASSKTIAYTEAFF. In DNA form, the CDR3 reads TGTGCCAGCAGTAAGACTATTGCTTACACTGAAGCTTTCTTT.